The clone carrying this T cell receptor (beta chain) is a singleton in its sample. The CDR3 sequence is 15 residues long. The V gene lost 1 base and the J gene lost 0 bases, with 7 bases spanning the gap. Per germline, CDR1 SGHTA and CDR2 FQGNSA. The source of the sample is a study of control samples from healthy donors and cancer patients. Assay: immunoSEQ multiplex PCR; the TCRdb copy retains only in-frame clones and omits some. The data hold 100,000 to 150,000 clones, with about 88% observed a single time. This receptor was taken from a man aged 50 to 59 in good health. Sequencing was done on a sample of blood. V gene TRBV7-2 combines with J gene TRBJ1-5; D is possibly TRBD1 (6 bases). In nucleotides, the CDR3 is TGTGCCAGCAGCTTAGACAGGGATAGCAATCAGCCCCAGCATTTT. This codes for CASSLDRDSNQPQHF.